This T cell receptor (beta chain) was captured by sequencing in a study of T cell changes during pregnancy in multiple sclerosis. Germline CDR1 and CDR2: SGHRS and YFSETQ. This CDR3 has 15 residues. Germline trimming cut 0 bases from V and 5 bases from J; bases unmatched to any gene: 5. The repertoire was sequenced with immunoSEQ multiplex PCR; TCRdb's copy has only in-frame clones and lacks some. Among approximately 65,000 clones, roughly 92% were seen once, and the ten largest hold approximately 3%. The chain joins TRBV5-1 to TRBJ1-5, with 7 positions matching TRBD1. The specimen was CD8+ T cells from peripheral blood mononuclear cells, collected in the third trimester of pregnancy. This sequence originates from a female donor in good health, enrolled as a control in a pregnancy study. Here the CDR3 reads CASSLETGLHQPQHF. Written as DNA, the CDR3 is TGCGCCAGCAGCTTGGAGACAGGGCTTCATCAGCCCCAGCATTTT.